This is a list of T cell receptor beta chains from one sample in a study of shared clonotypes between healthy human individuals. Profiling relied on immunoSEQ multiplex PCR, and the TCRdb table lists in-frame clones only, not all of them. The repertoire holds about 1,500,000 clones, more than 95% seen once, with 1.2% in the top ten. Sequenced: naive CD4+ T cells sorted from blood. All receptors come from a man aged 25-40 years in good health. Both conserved end residues are part of each CDR3. D genes are given only for firm matches. A clone size is listed for some rows: how often the clone was seen (once, few, many), or a class if it is expanded.

clone_size	v_call	d_call	j_call	cdr3_nt	cdr3_aa
.	TRBV6-6	.	TRBJ2-7	TGTGCCAGCAGTTACTCGACCGGAGAGCAGTACTTC	CASSYSTGEQYF
.	TRBV19	TRBD2	TRBJ2-1	TGTGCCAGTAGTGCCCGTTTTAGGCCCCTGGCGGGAGTACCCTACAATGAGCAGTTCTTC	CASSARFRPLAGVPYNEQFF
.	TRBV7-8	.	TRBJ2-1	TGTGCCAGCATCGAAAGGGAATCCTACAATGAGCAGTTCTTC	CASIERESYNEQFF
.	TRBV18	.	TRBJ1-3	TGTGCCAGCTCAACAGGGTCTGGAAACACCATATATTTT	CASSTGSGNTIYF
.	TRBV5-4	TRBD2	TRBJ2-7	TGTGCCAGCAGCTTGACCACCGGACTAGCGGTTCCCTACGAGCAGTACTTC	CASSLTTGLAVPYEQYF
.	TRBV27	.	TRBJ2-3	TGTGCCAGCAGTCTCCCGGGCAGGGGAGGTCGAGATACGCAGTATTTT	CASSLPGRGGRDTQYF
.	TRBV2	.	TRBJ1-1	TGTGCCAGCACCAAACAGGGACCTGAAGCTTTCTTT	CASTKQGPEAFF
.	TRBV10-3	TRBD2	TRBJ2-7	TGTGCCATCAGCGGACTAGCGGGATTCGAGCAGTACTTC	CAISGLAGFEQYF
few	TRBV20-1	.	TRBJ2-1	TGCAGTGCTAGTGGCGGTGAGCAGTTCTTC	CSASGGEQFF
.	TRBV18	.	TRBJ2-1	TGTGCCAGCTCACCACCCTCGGGGAATGAGCAGTTCTTC	CASSPPSGNEQFF
.	TRBV6-4	.	TRBJ2-2	TGTGCCAGCAGTGACTCTTCAGAAAACACCGGGGAGCTGTTTTTT	CASSDSSENTGELFF
once	TRBV7-2	.	TRBJ2-1	TGTGCCAGCAGCTTAGCGTCCAAGAAGGTGTTCTTC	CASSLASKKVFF
.	TRBV5-4	.	TRBJ1-2	TGTGCCAGCAGCCTACCGGGACGGCCCTATGGCTACACCTTC	CASSLPGRPYGYTF
.	TRBV5-1	TRBD2	TRBJ2-5	TGCGCCAGCAGCTTCGGACTAGCGGGGCCCCCCCAGTACTTC	CASSFGLAGPPQYF
.	TRBV19	.	TRBJ2-7	TGTGCCAGTAGTATAGATGTTTACAGGGTGAGCTACGAGCAGTACTTC	CASSIDVYRVSYEQYF
.	TRBV18	.	TRBJ2-7	TGTGCCAGCTCACCAGGCATGGGGTCCTACGAGCAGTACTTC	CASSPGMGSYEQYF
.	TRBV5-6	.	TRBJ2-7	TGTGCCAGCAGCTCGAACTCCTACGAGCAGTACTTC	CASSSNSYEQYF
.	TRBV19	.	TRBJ1-1	TGTGCCAGTAGTGAAAAGACTGAAGCTTTCTTT	CASSEKTEAFF
.	TRBV29-1	TRBD2	TRBJ2-1	TGCAGCGTTGTAGCGGGTCATGAGCAGTTCTTC	CSVVAGHEQFF
once	TRBV11-3	.	TRBJ1-1	TGTGCCAGCAGCTTAGATTTGAAACAGAAACATGAAGCTTTCTTT	CASSLDLKQKHEAFF
.	TRBV28	.	TRBJ2-1	TGTGCCAGCAGTCCCCCCGGGCGCTCCTACAATGAGCAGTTCTTC	CASSPPGRSYNEQFF
.	TRBV5-1	.	TRBJ2-5	TGCGCCAGCAGCGCGAGCCGGGGGAGAGGCGGGTGGGAGACCCAGTACTTC	CASSASRGRGGWETQYF
.	TRBV19	TRBD1	TRBJ1-5	TGTGCCAGTAGTCCCGTCGACAGGGGAAGCAATCAGCCCCAGCATTTT	CASSPVDRGSNQPQHF
.	TRBV7-6	.	TRBJ2-3	TGTGCCACCCACGTGGATACGCAGTATTTT	CATHVDTQYF
.	TRBV7-2	.	TRBJ2-2	TGTGCCAGCAGCCCCTCTACCGGGGAGCTGTTTTTT	CASSPSTGELFF
.	TRBV29-1	.	TRBJ1-2	TGCAGCGTTGAACAGAACCACGACTACTACACCTTC	CSVEQNHDYYTF
.	TRBV2	TRBD2	TRBJ2-7	TGTGCCGGGGCGGGGGGGCCCGAGCAGTACTTC	CAGAGGPEQYF
.	TRBV7-8	.	TRBJ2-7	TGTGCCAGCAGCTTAGGACTATACTCCTACGAGCAGTACTTC	CASSLGLYSYEQYF
once	TRBV9	TRBD2	TRBJ2-7	TGTGCCAGCAGCGCAACCCCCGGACTAGCGGGAGACGAGCAGTACTTC	CASSATPGLAGDEQYF